These T cell receptor beta chains were read from a single sample in a study of blood T cell repertoires in COVID-19. The method was immunoSEQ multiplex PCR; TCRdb's version includes in-frame clones alone and lacks a portion of them. The table lists approximately 52,000 clones, around nine tenths of them singletons. The source material was peripheral blood. These receptors came from a man in his 60s with acute or convalescent COVID-19. The CDR3 runs from the conserved cysteine through the conserved F or W.

v_call cdr3_aa
TRBV9 CASSLGRGAGTGELFF
TRBV6-1 CASSEEGGVTEAFF
TRBV18 CASSSNLTSGKSEQYF
TRBV5-1 CASSFIAGGPAEQYF
TRBV4-2 CASSQESTGQYF
TRBV4-3 CASSQERFANTGELFF
TRBV27 CASSLYNRVNSPLHF
TRBV3-1/TRBV3-2 CASTMQGSYEQYF
TRBV13 CASSSGEVGRSLVNTEAFF
TRBV12-3/TRBV12-4 CASSPRWNQPQHF
TRBV4-2 CASSQVGSEEASYEQYF
TRBV3-1/TRBV3-2 CASSRASGGDTQYF
TRBV27 CASSPRADFYSEQFF
TRBV7-9 CASSLVGSGPGTDTQYF
TRBV28 CASSPPERSTDTQYF
TRBV20-1 CSASAVSSMNTEAFF
TRBV27 CASSFLSTNTGELFF
TRBV18 CASSQTKGEEAFF
TRBV5-1 CASSLNPGLSTDTQYF
TRBV3-1/TRBV3-2 CASSQEVVETQYF
TRBV15 CATSRGPGLTTDTQYF
TRBV25-1 CASSPGTGNTEAFF
TRBV6-1 CASSRWDRGTYEQYF